The rows below give T cell receptor beta chains drawn from one sample of a study of blood T cells in healthy people across ages. MiXCR, applied by TCRdb to the 5' RACE reads, yields one record per CDR3 protein. The data hold approximately 2,000,000 distinct CDR3 sequences, with about 39% observed a single time. Sequencing was done on a sample of blood. The receptors were gathered from a human donor in good health. CDR3s include the opening cysteine and the closing phenylalanine or tryptophan. The D gene is left open where the match is weak. Clone size is stated in some rows and not others, as once, few, many or a class when expanded.

size	V	J	D	CDR3	DNA
.	TRBV14	TRBJ2-3	.	CASSLGEPHYTQYF	TGTGCCAGCAGCCTCGGAGAGCCACATTATACGCAGTATTTT
few	TRBV4-3	TRBJ1-2	TRBD1	CASSQDGTGRYGYTF	TGCGCCAGCAGCCAAGATGGGACAGGACGCTATGGCTACACCTTC
.	TRBV10-3	TRBJ1-1	.	CAIIFNTEAFF	TGTGCCATCATTTTCAACACTGAAGCTTTCTTT
.	TRBV6-2/TRBV6-3	TRBJ2-7	TRBD1	CASSPNPRTGGIRNEQYF	TGTGCCAGCAGTCCTAACCCGAGGACAGGGGGAATCCGGAACGAGCAGTACTTC
.	TRBV7-2	TRBJ2-2	.	CASSFSMDTGELFF	TGTGCCAGCAGCTTCTCGATGGACACCGGGGAGCTGTTTTTT
.	TRBV12-3/TRBV12-4	TRBJ2-3	.	CASSSDGGRTDAQYF	TGTGCCAGCAGCTCGGATGGGGGGCGCACAGATGCGCAGTATTTT
.	TRBV7-3	TRBJ1-4	TRBD1	CASSQDRGPTNEKLFF	TGTGCCAGCAGCCAGGACAGGGGGCCGACTAATGAAAAACTGTTTTTT
few	TRBV11-2	TRBJ2-4	.	CASSRLVGFVAKNIQYF	TGCGCCAGCAGCCGTTTAGTAGGGTTCGTTGCCAAAAACATTCAGTACTTC
.	TRBV3-1	TRBJ1-1	.	CASSQDESTEAFF	TGTGCCAGCAGCCAAGACGAGAGTACTGAAGCTTTCTTT
.	TRBV7-8	TRBJ1-4	.	CASSPTTISKLFF	TGTGCCAGCAGCCCGACCACCATCTCAAAACTGTTTTTT
.	TRBV27	TRBJ1-5	.	CASSFSTGGRNQPQHF	TGTGCCAGCAGTTTCTCAACGGGGGGCAGAAATCAGCCCCAGCATTTT
few	TRBV27	TRBJ2-1	.	CASSFRGVDDEQFF	TGTGCCAGCAGTTTTAGGGGCGTAGACGATGAGCAGTTCTTC
.	TRBV15	TRBJ1-5	TRBD1	CATRTGSQPQHF	TGTGCCACCAGGACAGGGAGTCAGCCCCAGCATTTT
few	TRBV9	TRBJ1-4	TRBD1	CASSPGTVEKLFF	TGTGCCAGCAGTCCTGGGACAGTGGAAAAACTGTTTTTT
.	TRBV12-3/TRBV12-4	TRBJ2-1	TRBD2	CASSLTSAIYTEQFF	TGTGCCAGCAGTCTAACTAGCGCCATTTATACTGAGCAGTTCTTC
few	TRBV12-3/TRBV12-4	TRBJ1-5	.	CASSFYPQPQHF	TGTGCCAGCAGTTTCTATCCTCAGCCCCAGCATTTT
few	TRBV5-1	TRBJ2-6	TRBD1	CASSLRLWSTGAQPRSGANVLTF	TGCGCCAGCAGCTTGCGTCTTTGGTCGACAGGGGCCCAGCCGCGGTCTGGGGCCAACGTCCTGACTTTC
.	TRBV3-1	TRBJ1-4	TRBD1	CASSPGQGEVIEKLFF	TGTGCCAGCAGCCCGGGACAGGGGGAAGTAATTGAAAAACTGTTTTTT
.	TRBV14	TRBJ2-3	.	CASRYSGRPTDTQYF	TGTGCCAGCAGATATAGTGGACGCCCTACAGATACGCAGTATTTT
.	TRBV30	TRBJ2-1	.	CAWGASLGEQFF	TGTGCCTGGGGGGCCTCATTGGGTGAGCAGTTCTTC
.	TRBV6-5	TRBJ1-1	.	CASSYSVGGGMMNTEALF	TGTGCCAGCAGTTACTCGGTCGGAGGGGGGATGATGAACACTGAAGCTTTATTT
.	TRBV20-1	TRBJ2-2	.	CSARDSANTGELFF	TGCAGTGCTAGAGACAGCGCGAACACCGGGGAGCTGTTTTTT
.	TRBV15	TRBJ2-7	.	CATSRDLGDSEQYF	TGTGCCACCAGCAGAGACCTTGGGGATAGCGAGCAGTACTTC
few	TRBV6-1	TRBJ2-7	.	CASSVTNSYEQYF	TGTGCCAGCAGTGTGACCAATTCCTACGAGCAGTACTTC
few	TRBV20-1	TRBJ1-2	.	CSAVEINYGYTF	TGCAGTGCCGTCGAGATAAACTATGGCTACACCTTC
.	TRBV11-2	TRBJ2-1	TRBD2	CASSLELAGGLNEQFF	TGTGCCAGCAGCTTGGAACTAGCGGGGGGCCTCAATGAGCAGTTCTTC
.	TRBV6-2/TRBV6-3	TRBJ1-2	TRBD1	CASNNDRGNGYTF	TGTGCCAGCAACAACGACAGGGGTAATGGCTACACCTTC
.	TRBV7-8	TRBJ2-6	.	CASSLDAISGANVLTF	TGTGCCAGCAGCCTCGACGCTATCTCTGGGGCCAACGTCCTGACTTTC
.	TRBV12-3/TRBV12-4	TRBJ2-1	TRBD2	CASSGIAGGLNEQFF	TGTGCCAGCAGTGGGATAGCGGGGGGGCTCAATGAGCAGTTCTTC
many	TRBV18	TRBJ1-2	.	CASSPPSGTYGYTF	TGTGCCAGCTCACCACCGTCAGGGACCTATGGCTACACCTTC
.	TRBV15	TRBJ2-7	.	CATSRDDPRSYEQYF	TGTGCCACCAGCAGAGATGACCCGAGGTCCTACGAGCAGTACTTC
.	TRBV2	TRBJ2-1	.	CASNREGNEQFF	TGTGCCAGCAACAGGGAAGGCAATGAGCAGTTCTTC
.	TRBV11-2	TRBJ2-3	.	CASSSRGWRGTTDTQYF	TGTGCCAGCAGCTCCCGTGGGTGGCGGGGTACGACAGATACGCAGTATTTT
few	TRBV7-9	TRBJ1-4	.	CATQPGATNEKLFF	TGTGCCACCCAGCCGGGGGCAACTAATGAAAAACTGTTTTTT
few	TRBV7-2	TRBJ1-2	TRBD1	CASSLGGQSYGYTF	TGTGCCAGCAGCTTAGGGGGACAGTCCTATGGCTACACCTTC
few	TRBV29-1	TRBJ1-1	TRBD1	CSVVLGQGTEAFF	TGCAGCGTTGTGTTGGGACAGGGGACTGAAGCTTTCTTT
.	TRBV6-6	TRBJ2-7	.	CASTNTDHSYEQYF	TGTGCCAGCACCAACACCGATCACTCCTACGAGCAGTACTTC
.	TRBV6-6	TRBJ1-1	TRBD1	CASEVGQGAVAFF	TGTGCCAGCGAAGTTGGACAGGGGGCTGTAGCTTTCTTT
few	TRBV20-1	TRBJ1-5	.	CSTRALPARNQPQHF	TGCAGTACCCGGGCCCTCCCGGCGAGGAATCAGCCCCAGCATTTT
.	TRBV5-6	TRBJ2-2	.	CASSSLRGRHSNTGELFF	TGTGCCAGCAGCTCCCTAAGGGGGAGGCACTCGAACACCGGGGAGCTGTTTTTT
once	TRBV7-9	TRBJ1-2	TRBD1	CASSPRDRGSYGYTF	TGTGCCAGCAGCCCGCGGGACAGAGGGTCCTATGGCTACACCTTC
.	TRBV2	TRBJ2-1	TRBD1	CASSGLGQGFYNEQFF	TGTGCCAGCAGTGGTCTAGGACAGGGATTCTACAATGAGCAGTTCTTC
.	TRBV27	TRBJ1-5	.	CASPWTPINQPQHF	TGTGCCAGCCCCTGGACGCCTATCAATCAGCCCCAGCATTTT
few	TRBV28	TRBJ1-5	.	CASSPDTDLGQPQHF	TGTGCCAGCAGTCCGGACACGGATTTAGGTCAGCCCCAGCATTTT
.	TRBV29-1	TRBJ2-1	.	CSVEGGVLSSYNEQFF	TGCAGCGTTGAGGGTGGGGTACTGAGCTCCTACAATGAGCAGTTCTTC
.	TRBV20-1	TRBJ1-2	.	CSADNREARPDYGYTF	TGCAGTGCGGACAACAGGGAAGCGAGGCCGGACTATGGCTACACCTTC
.	TRBV20-1	TRBJ1-4	TRBD1	CSAMVNRGANEKLFF	TGCAGTGCTATGGTTAACAGGGGAGCTAATGAAAAACTGTTTTTT
.	TRBV2	TRBJ1-5	.	CASSVANQPQHF	TGTGCCAGCAGTGTAGCCAATCAGCCCCAGCATTTT
many	TRBV7-3	TRBJ2-5	TRBD2	CASSSTSGTEETQYF	TGTGCCAGCAGCTCGACTAGCGGGACTGAAGAGACCCAGTACTTC
.	TRBV15	TRBJ2-3	.	CATSMVEGVGTQYF	TGTGCCACCAGCATGGTTGAAGGTGTGGGTACGCAGTATTTT
.	TRBV29-1	TRBJ2-5	.	CSVLPSQETQYF	TGCAGCGTTCTGCCGAGCCAAGAGACCCAGTACTTC
.	TRBV11-1	TRBJ2-7	TRBD1	CASRPSGGTYEQYF	TGTGCCAGCAGACCCTCAGGGGGAACCTACGAGCAGTACTTC
.	TRBV7-9	TRBJ1-6	.	CASSPRQAKNSPLHF	TGTGCCAGCAGCCCAAGACAAGCTAAGAATTCACCCCTCCACTTT
.	TRBV4-3	TRBJ1-1	TRBD1	CASSLRQGRGTEAFF	TGCGCCAGCAGCTTACGACAGGGGCGAGGCACTGAAGCTTTCTTT
.	TRBV5-1	TRBJ2-3	.	CASSIAGLTDTQYF	TGCGCCAGCAGTATTGCGGGGCTCACAGATACGCAGTATTTT